These 24 T cell receptor beta chains were sequenced from one sample in a study of T cell changes during pregnancy in multiple sclerosis. Using immunoSEQ multiplex PCR, the repertoire was profiled, and TCRdb retains in-frame clones only, with some absent. The repertoire holds tens of thousands of clones, with around 90% as singletons. The material sequenced was peripheral blood, taken after pregnancy. These receptors all come from a female donor in good health, enrolled as a control in a pregnancy study.

V and J are TRBV7-8 and TRBJ1-3; a possible D gene is TRBD1 (6 bases). Germline loops: CDR1 SGHVS, CDR2 FQNEAQ. This CDR3 is built from 15 residues. Trimming pared 6 bases from V and 4 bases from J, leaving 16 bases between. The DNA for the CDR3 is TGTGCCAGCAGTCCAAACAGGGTAGAAGGAAACACCATATATTTT. Translated: CASSPNRVEGNTIYF.

The chain uses TRBV7-9 and TRBJ1-1; tentatively, D is TRBD1 (5 bases). Germline CDR1 SEHNR, CDR2 FQNEAQ (reference sequence). This CDR3 is built from 14 residues. V was pared by 6 bases and J by 1 base, with 12 bases between. The CDR3 nucleotides read TGTGCCAGCAGACCGATGGGGGGGAACACTGAAGCTTTCTTT. As protein: CASRPMGGNTEAFF. Together with reference TRBV7-9 and TRBJ1-1, the CDR3 gives the full variable domain: DTGVSQNPRHKITKRGQNVTFRCDPISEHNRLYWYRQTLGQGPEFLTYFQNEAQLEKSRLLSDRFSAERPKGSFSTLEIQRTEQGDSAMYLCASRPMGGNTEAFFGQGTRLTVV.

This chain uses TRBV29-1 with TRBJ2-7, with TRBD1 matching over 8 bases. Germline loops: CDR1 SQVTM, CDR2 ANQGSEA. The length of the CDR3 is 12 residues. The junction had 3 bases not matched to a gene; V was cut back by 5 bases and J by 3 bases. This CDR3 is CSVRTGNYEQYF. The DNA of the CDR3 is TGCAGCGTTCGGACAGGGAACTACGAGCAGTACTTC.

The gene calls are TRBV28 and TRBJ1-5, with TRBD1 as a possible D gene (6 bases). Trimming took 4 bases from V and 10 from J, leaving 29 bases between them. CDR3 size: 18 residues. Germline loops: CDR1 MDHEN, CDR2 SYDVKM. The CDR3 DNA sequence: TGTGCCAGCAGTTCCGCTAACCTCGACAGGTTCTCGTATGAACCCCAGCATTTT. Amino acids: CASSSANLDRFSYEPQHF.

The J gene is TRBJ1-5, the V gene TRBV19, with D possibly matching TRBD1 (5 bases). This CDR3 region has 17 residues. V was pared by 4 bases and J by 0 bases, with 16 bases between. Germline loops: CDR1 LNHDA, CDR2 SQIVND (reference sequence). The CDR3 spells CASSTTQRGYSNQPQHF. In DNA form, the CDR3 reads TGTGCCAGTAGTACCACCCAAAGGGGCTATAGCAATCAGCCCCAGCATTTT. Full variable domain (missing parts from reference TRBV19 and TRBJ1-5): DGGITQSPKYLFRKEGQNVTLSCEQNLNHDAMYWYRQDPGQGLRLIYYSQIVNDFQKGDIAEGYSVSREKKESFPLTVTSAQKNPTAFYLCASSTTQRGYSNQPQHFGDGTRLSIL.

The V call is TRBV27, the J call TRBJ1-5; weak D call: TRBD1 (5 bases). Germline CDR1 MNHEY, CDR2 SMNVEV (reference sequence). The CDR3 length is 16 residues. The V gene lost 5 bases and the J gene lost 3 bases, with 17 bases spanning the gap. CDR3 region: CASSVLGQELNQPQHF. CDR3 coding DNA: TGTGCCAGCAGTGTCTTGGGGCAGGAGCTCAATCAGCCCCAGCATTTT.

The rearrangement uses TRBV6-6 and TRBJ2-3; 8 bases line up with TRBD2. This CDR3 has 16 residues. The trim removed 5 bases at V and 2 bases at J, leaving 9 bases unmatched. Germline CDR1 reads MNHNY; CDR2 reads SVGAGI (reference sequence). CDR3 protein: CASSPIAGTLTDTQYF. The CDR3 DNA is TGTGCCAGCAGTCCCATAGCGGGGACACTCACAGATACGCAGTATTTT.

The gene calls are TRBV28 and TRBJ1-1, with D possibly being TRBD1 (5 bases). Germline V gene sequence: CDR1 MDHEN, CDR2 SYDVKM. V was pared by 4 bases and J by 2 bases, with 17 bases between. This CDR3 spans 16 amino acids. CDR3 region: CASSSPYGRGNTEAFF. Here the CDR3 DNA reads TGTGCCAGCAGTTCACCATATGGGAGGGGCAACACTGAAGCTTTCTTT.

The chain couples TRBV11-1 to TRBJ1-4; D not certain. The CDR3 consists of 14 residues. Trimming took off 5 bases at V and 8 bases at J, with 15 bases between the two ends. Per the germline V gene, CDR1 is SGHAT and CDR2 is FQDESV (reference sequence). CDR3 coding DNA: TGTGCCAGCAGCCCTTCGGCAAGAGGGGAAAAACTGTTTTTT. Its translation: CASSPSARGEKLFF.

The genes are TRBV28 and TRBJ1-5; D may be TRBD1 (5 bases). Trimming cost V 5 bases and J 0 bases, with 17 bases left between them. This CDR3 is built from 17 residues. CDR1 is MDHEN and CDR2 is SYDVKM in the germline V gene. CDR3 bases: TGTGCCAGCAGTCGAAATACCCAGGGTTATAGCAATCAGCCCCAGCATTTT. This gives the protein CASSRNTQGYSNQPQHF.

V and J are TRBV19 and TRBJ2-7; TRBD2 aligns across 7 bases. V lost 10 bases to trimming and J lost 6 bases; unmatched junction nucleotides: 12. The CDR3 is 13 amino acids. Germline CDR1 LNHDA, CDR2 SQIVND (reference sequence). The CDR3 loop reads CATQPGTIAEQYF. In DNA form, the CDR3 reads TGTGCCACACAACCCGGGACTATCGCCGAGCAGTACTTC.

V and J are TRBV15 and TRBJ1-1; possibly TRBD1 for D (5 bases). This CDR3 region has 17 residues. Per the germline V gene, CDR1 is LNHNV and CDR2 is YYDKDF (reference sequence). The germline V and J ends were trimmed by 5 bases and 6 bases, with 25 bases remaining between them. CDR3 coding DNA: TGTGCCACCAGCGCCCGACAGTGGGGTGGGTTGGACGCTGAAGCTTTCTTT. Translating it yields CATSARQWGGLDAEAFF.

The chain recombines TRBV28 with TRBJ2-7, with a weak D call TRBD2 (5 bases). This CDR3 has 13 amino acids. Per germline, CDR1 MDHEN and CDR2 SYDVKM. V shed 2 bases and J shed 2 bases, with 7 bases lying between them. CDR3 sequence: CASSLGGPYEQYF. CDR3 nucleotide sequence: TGTGCCAGCAGTTTAGGAGGCCCCTACGAGCAGTACTTC.

DNA for the CDR3: TGTGCCAGCAGCCAATGGCGGCATAATGAAGGCTACACCTTC. It translates to CASSQWRHNEGYTF. V and J are TRBV14 and TRBJ1-2, with D hard to call. This CDR3 comprises 14 residues. From germline, CDR1 is SGHDN and CDR2 FVKESK. Trimming left V 2 bases short and J 8 bases short, with 15 bases between.

The rearrangement links TRBV29-1 to TRBJ1-1; D possibly corresponds to TRBD1 (5 bases). The germline gives CDR1 SQVTM, CDR2 ANQGSEA. The CDR3 has 12 residues. V was clipped by 5 bases and J by 2 bases, with 9 bases between them. This CDR3 reads CSVPGGNTEAFF. The CDR3 DNA is TGCAGCGTTCCGGGGGGAAACACTGAAGCTTTCTTT.

The gene calls are TRBV5-1 and TRBJ2-2, with 8 bases aligning to TRBD2. The V segment lost 1 base and the J segment 4 bases; nucleotides outside the gene matches: 6. CDR3 size: 16 residues. In germline, CDR1 is SGHRS, CDR2 YFSETQ. The CDR3 reads CASSLNLAGGTGELFF. DNA of the CDR3: TGCGCCAGCAGCTTGAACTTGGCGGGGGGCACCGGGGAGCTGTTTTTT.

The chain joins TRBV7-2 to TRBJ1-5; D unclear. The CDR3 is made up of 14 amino acids. The germline V gene has CDR1 SGHTA and CDR2 FQGNSA. Trimming took 5 bases from V and 7 from J, leaving 15 bases between them. The CDR3 coding sequence is TGTGCCAGCAGCCGGAGAGGTGAATACCAGCCCCAGCATTTT. This gives the protein CASSRRGEYQPQHF. Full variable domain (missing parts from reference TRBV7-2 and TRBJ1-5): GAGVSQSPSNKVTEKGKDVELRCDPISGHTALYWYRQSLGQGLEFLIYFQGNSAPDKSGLPSDRFSAERTGGSVSTLTIQRTQQEDSAVYLCASSRRGEYQPQHFGDGTRLSIL.

This chain connects TRBV5-1 to TRBJ2-3; possible D gene TRBD1, 6 bases. Germline CDR1 and CDR2: SGHRS and YFSETQ. The CDR3 is 16 amino acids. V was clipped by 4 bases and J by 0 bases, with 15 bases between them. The CDR3 here is CASSPGQFSSTDTQYF. Here the CDR3 DNA reads TGCGCCAGCAGCCCCGGACAGTTTTCTAGCACAGATACGCAGTATTTT.

A single count supports this clone. The genes are TRBV7-9 and TRBJ1-1; D gene unclear. Trimming shortened V by 6 bases and J by 10 bases, and 18 bases separated the two germline ends. The CDR3 is 13 residues long. Per the germline V gene, CDR1 is SEHNR and CDR2 is FQNEAQ (reference sequence). In DNA, the CDR3 is TGTGCCAGCAGTCTATCTATTGGGCAATTAGCTTTCTTT. Amino acid sequence: CASSLSIGQLAFF. The variable domain in full, with the rest retrieved from reference TRBV7-9 and TRBJ1-1, is DTGVSQNPRHKITKRGQNVTFRCDPISEHNRLYWYRQTLGQGPEFLTYFQNEAQLEKSRLLSDRFSAERPKGSFSTLEIQRTEQGDSAMYLCASSLSIGQLAFFGQGTRLTVV.

The CDR3 is CASSQNTQETQYF. For the CDR3, the DNA is TGTGCCAGCAGCCAAAACACCCAAGAGACCCAGTACTTC. The chain has TRBV7-6 and TRBJ2-5; no firm D call. The V gene lost 5 bases and the J gene lost 1 base, with 8 bases spanning the gap. CDR3 size: 13 residues. Germline CDR1 is SGHVS and CDR2 is FNYEAQ.

The chain's CDR3 is CASSALAGGPDTQYF. The CDR3 nucleotides read TGTGCCAGCAGCGCGCTAGCGGGAGGGCCCGATACGCAGTATTTT. This chain uses TRBV5-4 with TRBJ2-3; 12 nucleotides line up with TRBD2. This CDR3 is built from 15 residues. The junction had 6 bases not matched to a gene; V was cut back by 4 bases and J by 6 bases. Germline CDR1 SGHNT, CDR2 YYREEE (reference sequence).

This sequence joins TRBV2 and TRBJ1-5; D is unclear. CDR1 is SNHLY, CDR2 FYNNEI, per germline. CDR3 length: 16 residues. The ends were cut back, 6 bases at V and 1 base at J, with 16 bases in the middle. The CDR3 coding sequence is TGTGCCAGCAGGTCTTTCGGGGTGTGGAGCAATCAGCCCCAGCATTTT. Translating it yields CASRSFGVWSNQPQHF.

This chain links TRBV7-2 with TRBJ1-1, with a possible D match to TRBD1 (6 bases). Trimming stripped 2 bases from V and 4 bases from J, with 17 bases between. CDR3 length: 16 amino acids. Germline values: CDR1 SGHTA, CDR2 FQGNSA. The CDR3 sequence: CASSLPGGRLSTEAFF. DNA of the CDR3: TGTGCCAGCAGCTTACCGGGGGGGCGATTGTCCACTGAAGCTTTCTTT.

The rearrangement joins TRBV19 to TRBJ1-5; 10 positions agree with TRBD1. The germline gives CDR1 LNHDA, CDR2 SQIVND (reference sequence). The CDR3 loop spans 14 amino acids. Trimming cost V 6 bases and J 5 bases; bases outside gene matches: 4. The CDR3 nucleotides read TGTGCCAGTAGCCCGGGACAGGGGTATCAGCCCCAGCATTTT. This gives the protein CASSPGQGYQPQHF.